What follows are 10 T cell receptor beta chains derived from one specimen sequenced in a study of blood T cell repertoires in COVID-19 (dated by TCRdb to the early 2020s). Library construction relied on the immunoSEQ multiplex PCR assay. TCRdb took over this immuneACCESS table, retaining in-frame rearrangements with V and J assigned. Such tables are incomplete; in checked studies, under half of the missing clones stem from an unresolved V gene, and the remainder is unexplained. The sample has more than 95,000 clones on record, 60% to 80% of them singletons. About 5.5% of the sample comes from the top ten. Sequencing was performed on peripheral blood. The receptors shown here come from an elderly man with COVID-19, enrolled during active disease.

The chain links TRBV29-1 to TRBJ1-2; TRBD1 might be the D (5 bases). CDR1 SQVTM and CDR2 ANQGSEA come from the germline V gene. CDR3 length equals 12 residues. V was cut by 6 bases and J by 1 base, with 9 bases left in between. The CDR3, as DNA: TGCAGCGTAGATGACAGTAACTATGGCTACACCTTC. Its protein is CSVDDSNYGYTF.

The chain recombines TRBV11-2 with TRBJ2-3; 11 bases are shared with TRBD2. Germline CDR1 is SGHAT and CDR2 is FQNNGV. V was clipped by 5 bases and J by 3 bases; unmatched bases: 7. CDR3 size: 16 residues. CDR3 amino acids: CASSVLLAGVTDTQYF. CDR3 coding DNA: TGTGCCAGCAGCGTACTACTAGCGGGAGTTACAGATACGCAGTATTTT.

This clone occurred a few times. The chain employs TRBV9 and TRBJ2-3; 7 positions match TRBD1. V shed 3 bases and J 2 bases; nucleotides not matched to a gene: 6. The CDR3 is 15 amino acids. Germline V lookup: CDR1 SGDLS, CDR2 YYNGEE. The chain's CDR3 is CASSDGQVNTDTQYF. The CDR3 DNA is TGTGCCAGCAGCGACGGACAGGTTAACACAGATACGCAGTATTTT.

V and J are TRBV7-2 and TRBJ2-5, with a possible D match to TRBD1 (5 bases). Germline CDR1 is SGHTA and CDR2 is FQGNSA. This CDR3 spans 14 amino acids. V dropped 1 base and J dropped 6 bases, with 12 bases sitting between them. Here the CDR3 DNA reads TGTGCCAGCAGCTTAGGGATGGGGCATAAGACCCAGTACTTC. Translation: CASSLGMGHKTQYF.

This clone has only a few counts. The chain links TRBV5-1 to TRBJ1-4, with D tentatively TRBD1 (5 bases). V lost 0 bases and J 8 bases, leaving 17 bases between the germline ends. The CDR3 is 16 amino acids. Per germline, CDR1 SGHRS and CDR2 YFSETQ. The CDR3: CASSLAGGGQREKLFF. CDR3 in DNA: TGCGCCAGCAGCTTGGCCGGGGGAGGGCAGAGGGAAAAACTGTTTTTT.

This clone was counted once. J is TRBJ1-6 and V is TRBV19, with D perhaps matching TRBD1 (5 bases). V lost 2 bases to trimming and J lost 4 bases, with 9 bases between them. The germline gives CDR1 LNHDA, CDR2 SQIVND (reference sequence). The CDR3 sequence is 15 residues long. CDR3 loop: CASSISQGYNSPLHF. The CDR3 bases are TGTGCCAGTAGTATATCGCAGGGATATAATTCACCCCTCCACTTT. The variable domain in full, with the rest retrieved from reference TRBV19 and TRBJ1-6, is DGGITQSPKYLFRKEGQNVTLSCEQNLNHDAMYWYRQDPGQGLRLIYYSQIVNDFQKGDIAEGYSVSREKKESFPLTVTSAQKNPTAFYLCASSISQGYNSPLHFGNGTRLTVT.

V is TRBV19 and J is TRBJ2-1; TRBD1 matches at 7 bases. The germline gives CDR1 LNHDA, CDR2 SQIVND (reference sequence). The length of the CDR3 is 15 residues. The V and J ends lost 5 bases and 6 bases, in that order; junction bases with no gene match: 10. This CDR3 reads CASSPRPGGSNEQFF. The CDR3 DNA reads TGTGCCAGTAGTCCGCGGCCAGGGGGAAGCAATGAGCAGTTCTTC.

The chain is built from TRBV6-6 and TRBJ1-5; D remains ambiguous. The CDR3 sequence is 12 residues long. Trimming removed 2 bases from V and 12 bases from J, with 11 bases in between. CDR1 is MNHNY and CDR2 is SVGAGI in the germline V gene (reference sequence). CDR3 residues: CASSYGGGLQHF. The CDR3 bases are TGTGCCAGCAGTTACGGCGGCGGGCTCCAGCATTTT.

This clone was seen once. The gene calls are TRBV30 and TRBJ1-1; no clear D gene. The CDR3 runs to 13 residues. The ends were cut back, 0 bases at V and 0 bases at J, with 5 bases in the middle. The germline V gene has CDR1 GTSNPN and CDR2 SVGIG (reference sequence). CDR3 sequence (DNA): TGTGCCTGGAGTGTACGGTTGAACACTGAAGCTTTCTTT. This translates into CAWSVRLNTEAFF.

The chain couples TRBV5-1 to TRBJ1-4; D unclear. The CDR3 consists of 14 residues. The V end was cut by 4 bases, the J end by 5 bases, with 12 bases between. Germline-derived CDR1 and CDR2 are SGHRS and YFSETQ. The CDR3 spells CASSPTSKNEKLFF. The CDR3 coding sequence is TGCGCCAGCAGCCCGACATCCAAAAATGAAAAACTGTTTTTT.